What follows are 5 T cell receptor beta chains derived from one specimen sequenced in a study of blood T cell repertoires in COVID-19. Assay used: immunoSEQ multiplex PCR; TCRdb lists only in-frame clones, some missing. The profile covers about 50,000 clones, with under 90% appearing a single time and 2.5% to 3% taken by the ten largest. The sequencing sample was made of peripheral blood. The origin of the receptors is an elderly woman with COVID-19, enrolled during active disease.

J is TRBJ2-5 and V is TRBV19, with 7 bases lining up with TRBD2. The CDR3 extends over 10 amino acids. V lost 9 bases to trimming and J lost 5 bases; unmatched junction nucleotides: 0. Germline V gene lookup returns CDR1 LNHDA and CDR2 SQIVND (reference sequence). For the CDR3, the DNA is TGTGCCAGCGGGAGGGAGACCCAGTACTTC. Its protein product is CASGRETQYF. Drawing the rest from reference TRBV19 and TRBJ2-5, the complete variable domain is DGGITQSPKYLFRKEGQNVTLSCEQNLNHDAMYWYRQDPGQGLRLIYYSQIVNDFQKGDIAEGYSVSREKKESFPLTVTSAQKNPTAFYLCASGRETQYFGPGTRLLVL.

This sequence joins TRBV29-1 and TRBJ2-7; no clear D gene. CDR1 and CDR2 (germline): SQVTM, ANQGSEA. Deletions cut 6 bases from V and 4 bases from J, with 22 bases between. The CDR3 is made up of 15 amino acids. The CDR3 loop reads CSVKSHEIGPYEQYF. CDR3 bases: TGCAGCGTGAAAAGCCACGAAATTGGGCCTTACGAGCAGTACTTC.

V and J are TRBV15 and TRBJ1-4; 9 nucleotides match TRBD1. The germline CDR1 and CDR2 sequences are LNHNV and YYDKDF (reference sequence). There are 16 residues in the CDR3. Losses at the gene ends were 3 bases for V and 3 bases for J; bases not matched to a gene: 5. CDR3 sequence (DNA): TGTGCCACCAGCAGGAGGACAGGGGTTGCTAATGAAAAACTGTTTTTT. This translates into CATSRRTGVANEKLFF.

J is TRBJ2-7 and V is TRBV7-2; 9 bases align to TRBD2. Unmatched junction bases numbered 10, after V lost 7 bases and J lost 9 bases. The CDR3 sequence is 13 residues long. Germline assignment: CDR1 SGHTA and CDR2 FQGNSA. This chain's CDR3 is CASTQTSGLSQYF. The CDR3 nucleotides are TGTGCCAGCACCCAGACTAGCGGTCTCTCGCAGTACTTC.

The chain couples TRBV10-3 to TRBJ2-1, with TRBD2 matching 7 bases. CDR1 ENHRY and CDR2 SYGVKD come from the germline V gene. Unmatched junction bases numbered 10, after V lost 3 bases and J lost 2 bases. This CDR3 is 17 amino acids long. The CDR3 region has the DNA TGTGCCATCAGTGAAGAAAACCGGCGGGGGACCTACAATGAGCAGTTCTTC. As protein: CAISEENRRGTYNEQFF.